This record covers a single TCR beta chain. Its matching antigen is unknown. Every donor gave approximately 10 milliliters of peripheral blood. The CDR3 is 13 amino acids. With V trimmed by 6 bases and J by 11 bases, 6 bases remained unmatched. The data belong to a study of blood T cells in healthy people across ages. Findings and caveats of the study: Per million T cells, TCR beta diversity dropped roughly linearly as age increased.

PCR was performed a second time for roughly 7 to 12 cycles using a sample-barcoded 5' primer and a J-beta primer mix. TCRdb recomputed calls from the 5' RACE reads with MiXCR, one row per CDR3 protein. The sample contains 800,000 to 1,000,000 distinct CDR3 sequences, 40% to 60% of which appear only once. The chain combines TRBV12-3 or TRBV12-4 with TRBJ1-4; 10 bases agree with TRBD1. The sample comprised blood. This sequence was found in a man aged 30 to 39 in good health. The CDR3 DNA sequence: TGTGCCAGCAGCCGGACAGGGGGTTGGAAACTGTTTTTT. Protein: CASSRTGGWKLFF.